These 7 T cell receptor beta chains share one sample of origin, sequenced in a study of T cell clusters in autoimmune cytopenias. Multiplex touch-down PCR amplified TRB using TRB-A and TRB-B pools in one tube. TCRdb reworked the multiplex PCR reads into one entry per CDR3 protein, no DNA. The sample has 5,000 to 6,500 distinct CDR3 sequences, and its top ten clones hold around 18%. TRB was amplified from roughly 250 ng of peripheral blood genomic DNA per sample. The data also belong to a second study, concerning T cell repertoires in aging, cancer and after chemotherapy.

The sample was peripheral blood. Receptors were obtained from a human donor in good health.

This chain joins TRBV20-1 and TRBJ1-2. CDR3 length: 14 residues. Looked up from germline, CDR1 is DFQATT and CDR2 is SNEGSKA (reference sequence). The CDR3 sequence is CSAKQTVTGYGYTF.

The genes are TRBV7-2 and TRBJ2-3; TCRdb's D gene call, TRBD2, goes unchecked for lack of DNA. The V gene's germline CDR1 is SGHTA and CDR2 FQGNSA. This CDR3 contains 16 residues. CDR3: CASSPRLAGGLDTQYF.

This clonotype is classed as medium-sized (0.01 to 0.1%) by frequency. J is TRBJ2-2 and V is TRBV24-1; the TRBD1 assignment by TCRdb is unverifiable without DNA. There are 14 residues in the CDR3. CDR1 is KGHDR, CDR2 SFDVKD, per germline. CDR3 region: CATSDPGSTGELFF.

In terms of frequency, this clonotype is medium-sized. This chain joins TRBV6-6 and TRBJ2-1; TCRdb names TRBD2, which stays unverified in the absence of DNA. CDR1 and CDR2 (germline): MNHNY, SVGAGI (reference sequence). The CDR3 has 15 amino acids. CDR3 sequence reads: CASSLGLAGANEQFF.

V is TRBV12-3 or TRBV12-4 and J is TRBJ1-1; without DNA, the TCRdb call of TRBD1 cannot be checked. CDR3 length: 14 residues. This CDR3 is CASIRDGENTEAFF.

The CDR3 protein is CASSRTGGSYEQYF. The chain couples TRBV5-1 to TRBJ2-7; TCRdb designates TRBD1, a call that cannot be tested without DNA. Germline CDR1 is SGHRS and CDR2 is YFSETQ. The CDR3 contains 14 residues.

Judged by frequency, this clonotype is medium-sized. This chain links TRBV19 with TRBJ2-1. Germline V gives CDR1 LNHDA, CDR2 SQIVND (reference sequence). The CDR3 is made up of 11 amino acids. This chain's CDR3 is CASSTLNEQFF.